The 21 T cell receptor beta chains below all came from one sample that was sequenced in a study of cytomegalovirus exposure and HLA in healthy donors. Method: immunoSEQ multiplex PCR; TCRdb's copy keeps in-frame clones and lacks some. The top ten hold 1% to 1.5% of the sample, which has about 240,000 clones, about 90% seen once. The sample consisted of PBMCs. The source of these receptors is a young woman in good health and CMV-seropositive.

This clone has a handful of counts. CDR3 nucleotide sequence: TGTGCCAGCAGTGAACAGGGGGCAGCCACTGAAGCTTTCTTT. Its protein is CASSEQGAATEAFF. The genes are TRBV6-1 and TRBJ1-1; TRBD1 aligns across 8 bases. Per germline, CDR1 MNHNS and CDR2 SASEGT. This CDR3 comprises 14 residues. Trimming removed 2 bases from V and 4 bases from J; junction bases left unmatched: 3.

The CDR3 nucleotides are TGCGCCAGCAGCCTAGGACCGGGACAGGGGATCCTCGAGCAGTACTTC. Amino acid sequence: CASSLGPGQGILEQYF. The V call is TRBV5-1, the J call TRBJ2-7, with 10 bases aligning to TRBD1. The CDR3 runs 16 residues. In germline, CDR1 is SGHRS, CDR2 YFSETQ. Trimming removed 4 bases from V and 6 bases from J; junction bases left unmatched: 13.

CDR3 nucleotide sequence: TGTGCCAGCTCACCACCGAGAAGTGCGCAGGGGAGTCAGCCCCAGCATTTT. This codes for CASSPPRSAQGSQPQHF. The rearrangement joins TRBV18 to TRBJ1-5; perhaps TRBD1 as D (6 bases). Germline loops: CDR1 KGHSH, CDR2 LQKENI. V shed 0 bases and J shed 6 bases, with 18 bases lying between them. The CDR3 sequence is 17 residues long.

This sequence joins TRBV20-1 and TRBJ1-2, with unresolved D. V was shortened by 3 bases and J by 4 bases, with 6 bases between the two germline ends. The V gene's germline CDR1 is DFQATT and CDR2 SNEGSKA (reference sequence). This CDR3 is built from 11 residues. The CDR3 nucleotides are TGCAGTGCTAGGAACGGCTATGGCTACACCTTC. This translates into CSARNGYGYTF.

In its sample, this clone was seen once. This sequence joins TRBV15 and TRBJ2-2, with 8 bases aligning to TRBD1. The germline V gene has CDR1 LNHNV and CDR2 YYDKDF (reference sequence). V was clipped by 2 bases and J by 1 base; unmatched bases: 3. The CDR3 is made up of 16 amino acids. The CDR3 DNA reads as TGTGCCACCAGCAGACCCGGGACAGGGAACACCGGGGAGCTGTTTTTT. It encodes CATSRPGTGNTGELFF.

V is TRBV2 and J is TRBJ1-2, with D tentatively TRBD1 (5 bases). The CDR3 extends over 15 amino acids. CDR1 SNHLY and CDR2 FYNNEI come from the germline V gene. The V end lost 2 bases, the J end lost 0 bases, and 10 bases lay between the germline ends. The CDR3 DNA reads as TGTGCCAGCAGTGAACTTAGACAGACTAACTATGGCTACACCTTC. Translating gives CASSELRQTNYGYTF.

The V gene is TRBV13, the J gene TRBJ1-2; D perhaps matches TRBD1 (6 bases). The CDR3 covers 18 residues. Germline lookup yields CDR1 PRHDT and CDR2 FYEKMQ (reference sequence). V was clipped by 0 bases and J by 6 bases, with 23 bases between them. CDR3 residues: CASSLGGDTPFNLDGYTF. In DNA form, the CDR3 reads TGTGCCAGCAGCTTAGGGGGGGACACACCCTTTAACTTGGATGGCTACACCTTC.

This chain uses TRBV7-8 with TRBJ1-1; D remains ambiguous. V was cut by 5 bases and J by 4 bases, with 8 bases left in between. Germline CDR1 SGHVS, CDR2 FQNEAQ. The CDR3 is made up of 12 amino acids. CDR3: CASSLSGTEAFF. The CDR3 nucleotides are TGTGCCAGCAGCCTATCGGGCACTGAAGCTTTCTTT.

This chain joins TRBV7-2 and TRBJ1-1; no clear D. V lost 1 base to trimming and J lost 5 bases, with 8 bases between them. This CDR3 is built from 13 residues. CDR1 SGHTA and CDR2 FQGNSA come from the germline V gene. This CDR3 reads CASSLGPLTEAFF. The CDR3, as DNA: TGTGCCAGCAGCTTAGGGCCTCTGACTGAAGCTTTCTTT.

The rearrangement links TRBV29-1 to TRBJ2-4; weak D call: TRBD2 (5 bases). The CDR3 is 14 amino acids. Germline V gene data show CDR1 as SQVTM and CDR2 as ANQGSEA. Between the trimmed V and J ends, which lost 6 bases and 3 bases, there was a span of 15 bases. CDR3 in amino acids: CSVVVDSYKNIQYF. CDR3 coding DNA: TGCAGCGTCGTAGTGGACTCGTACAAAAACATTCAGTACTTC.

The V gene is TRBV5-1, the J gene TRBJ2-7; TRBD1 agrees at 8 bases. Germline assignment: CDR1 SGHRS and CDR2 YFSETQ. The CDR3 loop spans 14 amino acids. V lost 4 bases and J lost 3; bases outside the gene matches: 6. DNA for the CDR3: TGCGCCAGCAGCAGGGGACAGGAGGTCTACGAGCAGTACTTC. Translation: CASSRGQEVYEQYF. Looking up the rest from reference TRBV5-1 and TRBJ2-7 gives the full variable domain: KAGVTQTPRYLIKTRGQQVTLSCSPISGHRSVSWYQQTPGQGLQFLFEYFSETQRNKGNFPGRFSGRQFSNSRSEMNVSTLELGDSALYLCASSRGQEVYEQYFGPGTRLTVT.

The V and J genes are TRBV5-4 and TRBJ2-3, with TRBD1 matching 10 bases. The V segment lost 7 bases and the J segment 5 bases; nucleotides outside the gene matches: 7. The germline V gene has CDR1 SGHNT and CDR2 YYREEE (reference sequence). CDR3 length: 14 residues. The CDR3 region has the DNA TGTGCCAGCGGTCGACAGGGGGCGGTAGATACGCAGTATTTT. Protein: CASGRQGAVDTQYF.

This chain uses TRBV30 with TRBJ2-3; no firm D call. This CDR3 contains 12 residues. V lost 1 base, J lost 3 bases, and 5 bases lay in between. Germline CDR1 is GTSNPN and CDR2 is SVGIG (reference sequence). The CDR3 DNA reads as TGTGCCTGGAGTGGGCGGACAGATACGCAGTATTTT. It specifies CAWSGRTDTQYF.

The chain recombines TRBV9 with TRBJ2-7; 9 nucleotides align to TRBD1. Germline V gives CDR1 SGDLS, CDR2 YYNGEE. The CDR3 spans 14 residues. The V segment lost 4 bases and the J segment 3 bases; nucleotides outside the gene matches: 5. The CDR3 sequence: CASSPDRGDYEQYF. The CDR3, as DNA: TGTGCCAGCAGCCCAGACAGGGGGGACTACGAGCAGTACTTC.

The rearrangement joins TRBV2 to TRBJ2-7; TRBD1 matches 10 bases. CDR3 length: 15 residues. The germline V gene has CDR1 SNHLY and CDR2 FYNNEI. Trimming at V came to 8 bases and at J to 0 bases, leaving 7 bases not matched to a gene. The DNA of the CDR3 is TGTGCCAGCCAGGGACAGGGGACTATCTCCTACGAGCAGTACTTC. The encoded protein is CASQGQGTISYEQYF.

V and J are TRBV2 and TRBJ2-3, with D possibly TRBD1 on 6 matching bases. V was pared by 6 bases and J by 2 bases, with 9 bases between. The CDR3 is 13 residues long. Germline CDR1 and CDR2: SNHLY and FYNNEI. The CDR3 spells CASSGQITDTQYF. The CDR3 DNA reads TGTGCCAGCAGCGGACAGATCACAGATACGCAGTATTTT.

The rearrangement joins TRBV4-2 to TRBJ2-7, with 9 positions matching TRBD1. This CDR3 has 16 residues. From germline, CDR1 is LGHNA and CDR2 YNFKEQ. V trimming: 4 bases; J trimming: 3 bases; junction bases outside the gene matches: 10. The CDR3, as DNA: TGTGCCAGCAGCCCTGACTCGGGACAGGGAAACTACGAGCAGTACTTC. Translated: CASSPDSGQGNYEQYF.

This clone is categorized as medium-sized. The V call is TRBV10-3, the J call TRBJ1-5; possible D gene TRBD1, 5 bases. The CDR3 is 12 amino acids. The V gene lost 10 bases and the J gene lost 4 bases, with 11 bases spanning the gap. CDR1 and CDR2 (germline): ENHRY, SYGVKD. DNA for the CDR3: TGTGCCACAGGGCTGGATAATCAGCCCCAGCATTTT. Amino acids: CATGLDNQPQHF.

The V call is TRBV19, the J call TRBJ2-1, with 10 bases lining up with TRBD2. The CDR3 has 16 residues. Germline lookup yields CDR1 LNHDA and CDR2 SQIVND (reference sequence). The ends lost 3 bases at V and 5 bases at J; junction bases unmatched: 7. The CDR3 region is CASSMPRTSGNNEQFF. The DNA for the CDR3 is TGTGCCAGTAGTATGCCACGGACTAGCGGAAACAATGAGCAGTTCTTC.

The V and J genes are TRBV7-3 and TRBJ1-1, with 8 bases identical to TRBD1. J was trimmed by 10 bases and V by 5 bases; bases with no gene match: 6. Germline V gene data show CDR1 as SGHTA and CDR2 as FQGTGA. The CDR3 is made up of 12 amino acids. CDR3 in amino acids: CASSTRTGRAFF. The CDR3 region has the DNA TGTGCCAGCAGCACTCGGACAGGGCGAGCTTTCTTT.

The V and J genes are TRBV11-2 and TRBJ1-1; 7 nucleotides match TRBD1. The CDR3 loop spans 12 amino acids. The germline CDR1 and CDR2 sequences are SGHAT and FQNNGV. Unmatched junction bases numbered 2, after V lost 2 bases and J lost 8 bases. The CDR3 is CASSLTQGEAFF. In DNA, the CDR3 is TGTGCCAGCAGCTTAACACAGGGGGAAGCTTTCTTT.